These 28 T cell receptor beta chains share one sample of origin, sequenced in a study of blood T cell repertoires in COVID-19. Produced via immunoSEQ multiplex PCR; TCRdb's table is partial and in-frame only. This table has 150,000 or so clones, just under 85% appearing once. Sequences were obtained from PBMCs or T cells enriched from blood (not recorded which). All receptors derive from a man in his fifties or sixties who had recovered from COVID-19.

The chain combines TRBV6-5 with TRBJ2-5, with D possibly matching TRBD2 (6 bases). The CDR3 runs 13 residues. Germline CDR1 MNHEY, CDR2 SVGAGI. Trimming took off 7 bases at V and 3 bases at J, with 12 bases between the two ends. CDR3 amino acids: CASTDWGEETQYF. The CDR3 DNA follows: TGTGCCAGCACCGACTGGGGGGAAGAGACCCAGTACTTC.

This clone occurred a few times. The chain has TRBV5-4 and TRBJ2-3; 10 nucleotides agree with TRBD1. This CDR3 contains 15 residues. J lost 6 bases, V lost 4 bases, and 8 bases had no gene match. CDR1 is SGHNT, CDR2 YYREEE, per germline (reference sequence). The DNA of the CDR3 is TGTGCCAGCAGCCACCGGGACAGGGGCAGGGATACGCAGTATTTT. It translates to CASSHRDRGRDTQYF.

V is TRBV11-2 and J is TRBJ2-5; no clear D. V was shortened by 2 bases and J by 5 bases, with 3 bases between the two germline ends. The CDR3 extends over 11 amino acids. Germline-derived CDR1 and CDR2 are SGHAT and FQNNGV. The CDR3 nucleotides are TGTGCCAGCAGCTTACAGGAGACCCAGTACTTC. Translating gives CASSLQETQYF.

The chain combines TRBV4-2 with TRBJ1-1; possible D gene TRBD1, 5 bases. This CDR3 has 15 amino acids. Trimming stripped 4 bases from V and 0 bases from J, with 12 bases between. Germline V gene sequence: CDR1 LGHNA, CDR2 YNFKEQ. The CDR3 DNA sequence: TGTGCCAGCAGCCTTAGGACACCAATGAACACTGAAGCTTTCTTT. This sequence encodes CASSLRTPMNTEAFF.

The chain joins TRBV28 to TRBJ2-1; the D gene is possibly TRBD1 (6 bases). The V gene lost 10 bases and the J gene lost 6 bases, with 13 bases spanning the gap. Per germline, CDR1 MDHEN and CDR2 SYDVKM. The CDR3 is made up of 12 amino acids. CDR3 region: CATEDRFNEQFF. The CDR3 nucleotides read TGTGCCACCGAGGACAGATTCAATGAGCAGTTCTTC. Together with reference TRBV28 and TRBJ2-1, the CDR3 gives the full variable domain: DVKVTQSSRYLVKRTGEKVFLECVQDMDHENMFWYRQDPGLGLRLIYFSYDVKMKEKGDIPEGYSVSREKKERFSLILESASTNQTSMYLCATEDRFNEQFFGPGTRLTVL.

The rearrangement joins TRBV5-1 to TRBJ1-4; the match to TRBD1 covers 7 bases. Trimming cost V 5 bases and J 2 bases; bases outside gene matches: 3. The CDR3 is 14 amino acids. From germline, CDR1 is SGHRS and CDR2 YFSETQ. The CDR3 protein is CASRPGQTNEKLFF. CDR3 coding DNA: TGCGCCAGCAGGCCGGGACAGACTAATGAAAAACTGTTTTTT.

The J gene is TRBJ1-5, the V gene TRBV7-2, with 8 bases fitting TRBD1. V was clipped by 5 bases and J by 6 bases; unmatched bases: 9. The CDR3 runs 15 residues. Germline CDR1 reads SGHTA; CDR2 reads FQGNSA. The CDR3 sequence is CASSPDRGVFQPQHF. CDR3 in DNA: TGTGCCAGCAGCCCTGACAGGGGAGTTTTTCAGCCCCAGCATTTT.

The chain combines TRBV5-4 with TRBJ2-1; 9 bases map to TRBD1. Germline values: CDR1 SGHNT, CDR2 YYREEE (reference sequence). Losses at the gene ends were 5 bases for V and 1 base for J; bases not matched to a gene: 10. This CDR3 region has 17 residues. Written as DNA, the CDR3 is TGTGCCAGCAGACTGGGACAGGGCCGGAGGTCCTACAATGAGCAGTTCTTC. Translation: CASRLGQGRRSYNEQFF.

The chain couples TRBV4-3 to TRBJ1-2, with D possibly TRBD1 on 6 matching bases. CDR1 is LGHNA, CDR2 YSLEER, per germline. The CDR3 extends over 14 amino acids. The ends were cut back, 3 bases at V and 4 bases at J, with 12 bases in the middle. The CDR3 here is CASSQAADSYGYTF. CDR3 sequence (DNA): TGCGCCAGCAGCCAGGCCGCGGACAGCTATGGCTACACCTTC.

This clone was counted between two and nine times. This chain connects TRBV5-5 to TRBJ1-1, with 7 bases fitting TRBD1. Losses at the gene ends were 4 bases for V and 4 bases for J; bases not matched to a gene: 13. The CDR3 contains 16 residues. Germline lookup yields CDR1 SGHKS and CDR2 YYEKEE (reference sequence). The CDR3: CASSTTGVVGPTEAFF. As DNA, the CDR3 is TGTGCCAGCAGCACTACAGGGGTGGTAGGGCCCACTGAAGCTTTCTTT.

The chain recombines TRBV6-2 or TRBV6-3 with TRBJ2-7; TRBD2 agrees at 8 bases. V shed 0 bases and J 5 bases; nucleotides not matched to a gene: 3. The CDR3 length is 14 residues. Germline V lookup: CDR1 MNHEY, CDR2 SVGEGT. Here the CDR3 reads CASSYSVREDEQYF. For the CDR3, the DNA is TGTGCCAGCAGTTACTCGGTGCGGGAGGACGAGCAGTACTTC.

The chain uses TRBV7-8 and TRBJ2-7; 11 positions agree with TRBD2. The CDR3 is 15 residues long. Germline V CDR1 and CDR2: SGHVS, FQNEAQ. V lost 4 bases to trimming and J lost 5 bases; unmatched junction nucleotides: 7. CDR3 residues: CASSSTSGGINEQYF. As DNA, the CDR3 is TGTGCCAGCAGCTCCACTAGCGGGGGAATCAACGAGCAGTACTTC.

V and J are TRBV7-6 and TRBJ2-2; 12 bases align to TRBD2. After removal of 5 bases from V and 7 bases from J, the junction contained 11 bases not matched to a gene. CDR3 length: 17 residues. Per germline, CDR1 SGHVS and CDR2 FNYEAQ. The CDR3: CASSLSPSGGANGELFF. The CDR3 DNA follows: TGTGCCAGCAGCCTTTCCCCTAGCGGGGGGGCTAACGGGGAGCTGTTTTTT. The whole variable domain, remainder taken from reference TRBV7-6 and TRBJ2-2, is GAGVSQSPRYKVTKRGQDVALRCDPISGHVSLYWYRQALGQGPEFLTYFNYEAQQDKSGLPNDRFSAERPEGSISTLTIQRTEQRDSAMYRCASSLSPSGGANGELFFGEGSRLTVL.

This chain uses TRBV7-2 with TRBJ2-7; TRBD1 might be the D (5 bases). Germline V gene lookup returns CDR1 SGHTA and CDR2 FQGNSA. The CDR3 has 14 residues. V was cut by 2 bases and J by 5 bases, with 13 bases left in between. CDR3: CASSLRTTTNEQYF. CDR3 nucleotide sequence: TGTGCCAGCAGCTTAAGGACAACTACGAACGAGCAGTACTTC.

This sequence joins TRBV27 and TRBJ2-7; D not certain. Germline V gives CDR1 MNHEY, CDR2 SMNVEV (reference sequence). This CDR3 is 14 amino acids long. Trimming removed 5 bases at V and 3 bases at J, with 14 bases between. The CDR3 coding sequence is TGTGCCAGCAGTACCGGCAGGCACCACTACGAGCAGTACTTC. This codes for CASSTGRHHYEQYF.

The chain recombines TRBV4-3 with TRBJ1-2; possibly TRBD1 for D (6 bases). Germline V gene sequence: CDR1 LGHNA, CDR2 YSLEER. CDR3 length: 16 amino acids. Trimming pared 0 bases from V and 8 bases from J, leaving 19 bases between. CDR3 DNA: TGCGCCAGCAGCCAAGATCAGGGGCAGGTTGGAGGAGGCTACACCTTC. Protein product: CASSQDQGQVGGGYTF.

The chain employs TRBV4-3 and TRBJ2-3; no reliable D call. The CDR3 is made up of 14 amino acids. V lost 4 bases, J lost 2 bases, and 10 bases lay in between. Germline CDR1 and CDR2: LGHNA and YSLEER. CDR3 in amino acids: CASSLRSLTDTQYF. The CDR3 DNA reads TGCGCCAGCAGCCTCCGGTCGCTCACAGATACGCAGTATTTT.

The rearrangement links TRBV14 to TRBJ2-2; tentatively, D is TRBD2 (5 bases). Germline CDR1 and CDR2: SGHDN and FVKESK. The CDR3 is 17 residues long. Deletions cut 0 bases from V and 5 bases from J, with 16 bases between. Here the CDR3 reads CASSQDLAGSRTGELFF. The DNA of the CDR3 is TGTGCCAGCAGCCAAGATCTTGCGGGTAGCAGGACCGGGGAGCTGTTTTTT.

V usage is TRBV28 and J usage is TRBJ1-1, with 7 bases fitting TRBD1. There are 12 residues in the CDR3. CDR1 and CDR2 (germline): MDHEN, SYDVKM. V lost 7 bases and J lost 4; bases outside the gene matches: 3. The CDR3 DNA is TGTGCCAGCAAGACAGGGTCCACTGAAGCTTTCTTT. It encodes CASKTGSTEAFF.

This chain uses TRBV5-5 with TRBJ2-7; TRBD1 is a possible D gene (5 bases). The CDR3 consists of 12 residues. Per germline, CDR1 SGHKS and CDR2 YYEKEE (reference sequence). Deletions cut 3 bases from V and 2 bases from J, with 6 bases between. CDR3 protein: CASSSGPYEQYF. CDR3 nucleotides: TGTGCCAGCAGCTCAGGGCCCTACGAGCAGTACTTC.

The chain recombines TRBV15 with TRBJ2-6; D is ambiguous. CDR1 is LNHNV, CDR2 YYDKDF, per germline (reference sequence). The CDR3 has 16 amino acids. Trimming left V 0 bases short and J 4 bases short, with 10 bases between. The CDR3 nucleotides read TGTGCCACCAGCAGAGATCTCACTCGAGGGGCCAACGTCCTGACTTTC. Protein product: CATSRDLTRGANVLTF.

This clone was seen only a few times. The chain employs TRBV14 and TRBJ2-5, with 10 positions matching TRBD1. This CDR3 region has 15 residues. With V trimmed by 5 bases and J by 5 bases, 8 bases remained unmatched. CDR1 and CDR2 (germline): SGHDN, FVKESK. The CDR3 sequence: CASSGRQGAEETQYF. The CDR3 nucleotides are TGTGCCAGCAGCGGTAGACAGGGGGCCGAGGAGACCCAGTACTTC.

Concerning this clone itself: One end of the junction is discordant with germline, which a read error may explain. In DNA form, the CDR3 reads TGTGCCAGCAGTTTAGTCCCGGGGGACTATAGCTACACCTTC. Residues: CASSLVPGDYSYTF. The V call is TRBV28, the J call TRBJ1-2; D might be TRBD1 (5 bases). CDR1 MDHEN and CDR2 SYDVKM come from the germline V gene. This CDR3 contains 14 residues.

The chain carries TRBV5-4 and TRBJ1-4; D may be TRBD1 (5 bases). Trimming removed 0 bases at V and 5 bases at J, with 11 bases between. CDR1 is SGHNT, CDR2 YYREEE, per germline (reference sequence). The CDR3 covers 15 residues. CDR3 sequence: CASSLGQNTNEKLFF. The DNA for the CDR3 is TGTGCCAGCAGCTTGGGACAGAATACGAATGAAAAACTGTTTTTT.

This clone showed up just a few times. This chain joins TRBV6-2 or TRBV6-3 and TRBJ1-5; 8 positions agree with TRBD1. Losses at the gene ends were 5 bases for V and 7 bases for J; bases not matched to a gene: 4. Germline CDR1 is MNHEY and CDR2 is SVGEGT. CDR3 length: 13 residues. This CDR3 is CASSTQGAQPQHF. CDR3 sequence (DNA): TGTGCCAGCAGTACTCAGGGGGCACAGCCCCAGCATTTT.

The V gene is TRBV18, the J gene TRBJ2-3, with TRBD2 identical over 10 bases. V lost 0 bases and J lost 0; bases outside the gene matches: 9. The CDR3 spans 19 residues. Germline V gene lookup returns CDR1 KGHSH and CDR2 LQKENI. For the CDR3, the DNA is TGTGCCAGCTCACCACCGGGTAGCGGGGGGCGTGCTAGCACAGATACGCAGTATTTT. Translation gives CASSPPGSGGRASTDTQYF.

This clone has just a few counts. The chain couples TRBV12-3 or TRBV12-4 to TRBJ1-6, with a possible D match to TRBD1 (6 bases). Deletions cut 5 bases from V and 10 bases from J, with 12 bases between. The CDR3 is 13 amino acids. DNA for the CDR3: TGTGCCAGCAGTCTACAAACAGGGTCACCCCTCCACTTT. It encodes CASSLQTGSPLHF.

The gene calls are TRBV4-3 and TRBJ2-1; possible D gene TRBD2, 6 bases. V was pared by 1 base and J by 0 bases, with 13 bases between. The CDR3 extends over 17 amino acids. Germline CDR1 and CDR2: LGHNA and YSLEER. The CDR3 DNA reads TGCGCCAGCAGCCAAGGGACGGGACTCGGCTCCTACAATGAGCAGTTCTTC. As protein: CASSQGTGLGSYNEQFF.